These 3 T cell receptor beta chains were sequenced from one sample in a study of read filtering for tumor transcriptome and immune sequencing. The library was built from about 400 ng RNA with molecular barcoded adaptors for alpha/delta and beta/gamma chains. TCRdb analysed the reads with MiXCR anew, one entry per CDR3 protein. The sample lists about 62,000 distinct CDR3 sequences; 15% to 20% were seen once. Sequencing was performed on a population of CD138-negative cells sorted from bone marrow. These receptors came from a donor aged 40 or older with multiple myeloma.

This clonotype was observed a handful of times. The genes are TRBV20-1 and TRBJ1-2, with D uncertain. Germline CDR1 reads DFQATT; CDR2 reads SNEGSKA (reference sequence). The CDR3 extends over 14 amino acids. The V and J ends lost 6 bases and 4 bases respectively, with 18 bases between them. The CDR3 bases are TGCAGTGCACCCCGAGGCAGTTCCCTCTATGGCTACACCTTC. Translating gives CSAPRGSSLYGYTF.

The chain couples TRBV7-7 to TRBJ2-3; no definite D call. The V gene's germline CDR1 is SSHAT and CDR2 FNYEAQ (reference sequence). The CDR3 covers 14 residues. The CDR3 spells CDSSLSSRTDTQYF. The CDR3 bases are TGTGATAGCAGCTTAAGTTCGCGGACGGATACGCAGTATTTT.

This clonotype appeared many times. This chain links TRBV19 with TRBJ2-1, with 13 bases identical to TRBD2. The ends lost 4 bases at V and 7 bases at J; junction bases unmatched: 4. Germline CDR1 LNHDA, CDR2 SQIVND (reference sequence). This CDR3 is built from 15 residues. The CDR3 sequence is CASSRGLAGINEQFF. The CDR3 coding sequence is TGTGCCAGTAGTAGGGGACTAGCGGGGATAAATGAGCAGTTCTTC.